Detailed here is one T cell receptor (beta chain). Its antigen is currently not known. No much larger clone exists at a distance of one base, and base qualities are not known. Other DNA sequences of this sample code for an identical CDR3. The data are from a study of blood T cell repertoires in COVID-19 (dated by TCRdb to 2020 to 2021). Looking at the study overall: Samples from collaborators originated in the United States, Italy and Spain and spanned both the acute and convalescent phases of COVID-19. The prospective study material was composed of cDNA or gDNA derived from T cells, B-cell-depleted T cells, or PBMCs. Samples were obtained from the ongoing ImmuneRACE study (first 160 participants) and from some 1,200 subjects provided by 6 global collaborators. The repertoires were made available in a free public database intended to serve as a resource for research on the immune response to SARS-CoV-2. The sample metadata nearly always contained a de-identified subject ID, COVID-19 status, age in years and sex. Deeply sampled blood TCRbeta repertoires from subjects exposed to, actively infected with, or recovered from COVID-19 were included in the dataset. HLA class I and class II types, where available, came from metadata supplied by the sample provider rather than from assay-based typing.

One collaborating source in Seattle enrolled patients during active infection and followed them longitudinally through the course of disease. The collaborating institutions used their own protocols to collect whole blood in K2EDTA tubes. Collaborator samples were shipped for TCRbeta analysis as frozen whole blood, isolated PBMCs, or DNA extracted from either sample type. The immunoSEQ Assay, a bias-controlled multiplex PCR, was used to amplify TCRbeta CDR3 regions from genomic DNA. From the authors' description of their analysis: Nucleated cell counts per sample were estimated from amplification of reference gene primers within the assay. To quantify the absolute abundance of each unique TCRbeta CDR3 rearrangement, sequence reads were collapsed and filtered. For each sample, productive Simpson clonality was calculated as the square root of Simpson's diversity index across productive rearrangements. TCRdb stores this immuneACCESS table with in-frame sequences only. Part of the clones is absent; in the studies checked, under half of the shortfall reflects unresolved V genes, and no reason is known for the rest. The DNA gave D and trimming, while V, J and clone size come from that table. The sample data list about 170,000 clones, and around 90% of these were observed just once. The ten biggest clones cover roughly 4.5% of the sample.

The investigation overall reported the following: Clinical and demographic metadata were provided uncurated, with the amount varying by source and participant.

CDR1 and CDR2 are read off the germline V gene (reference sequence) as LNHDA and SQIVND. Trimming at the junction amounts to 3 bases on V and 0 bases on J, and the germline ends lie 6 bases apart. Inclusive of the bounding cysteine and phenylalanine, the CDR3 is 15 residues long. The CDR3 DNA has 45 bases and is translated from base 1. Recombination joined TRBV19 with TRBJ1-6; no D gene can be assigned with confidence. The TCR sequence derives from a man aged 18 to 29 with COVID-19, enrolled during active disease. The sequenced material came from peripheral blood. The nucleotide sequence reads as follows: TGTGCCAGTAGTATGGGGAGCTCCTATAATTCACCCCTCCACTTT. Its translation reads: CASSMGSSYNSPLHF. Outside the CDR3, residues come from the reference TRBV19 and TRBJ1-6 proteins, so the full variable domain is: DGGITQSPKYLFRKEGQNVTLSCEQNLNHDAMYWYRQDPGQGLRLIYYSQIVNDFQKGDIAEGYSVSREKKESFPLTVTSAQKNPTAFYLCASSMGSSYNSPLHFGNGTRLTVT.